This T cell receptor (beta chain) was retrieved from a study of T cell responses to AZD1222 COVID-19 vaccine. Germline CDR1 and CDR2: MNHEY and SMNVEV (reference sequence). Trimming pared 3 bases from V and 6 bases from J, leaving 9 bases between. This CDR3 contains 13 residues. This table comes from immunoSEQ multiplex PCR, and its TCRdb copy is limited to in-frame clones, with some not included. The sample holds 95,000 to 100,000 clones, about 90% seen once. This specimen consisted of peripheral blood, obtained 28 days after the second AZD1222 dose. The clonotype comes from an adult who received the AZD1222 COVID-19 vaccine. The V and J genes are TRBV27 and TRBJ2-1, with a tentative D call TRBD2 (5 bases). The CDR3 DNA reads TGTGCCAGCAGTTTTAGCGAGGCCAATGAGCAGTTCTTC. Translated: CASSFSEANEQFF.